Shown below are 17 T cell receptor beta chains from a single sample sequenced in a study of T cell repertoires in cytomegalovirus infection. One entry per CDR3 protein results from TCRdb running MiXCR on the reads. This table has thousands of distinct CDR3 sequences, 55% appearing once. These receptors are not linked to any known antigen. Sequenced input: PBMCs, sequenced either directly or after in vitro stimulation (not recorded which). These receptors all stem from a human donor in good health (CMV status not recorded). Some clones in this sample may be carry-over from other donors' samples.

This clonotype was seen more than once but under ten times. This chain joins TRBV4-1 and TRBJ2-3, with D possibly TRBD2 on 6 matching bases. CDR1 is MGHRA, CDR2 YSYEKL, per germline. This CDR3 is 16 amino acids long. Trimming removed 5 bases from V and 4 bases from J, with 19 bases in between. CDR3 in DNA: TGCGCCAGCAGCGTTCATAGCGGAGGCGGGGCAGATACGCAGTATTTT. Encoded protein: CASSVHSGGGADTQYF.

The chain employs TRBV7-4 and TRBJ1-4; 7 positions match TRBD1. The trim removed 4 bases at V and 8 bases at J, leaving 7 bases unmatched. In germline, CDR1 is SGHVT, CDR2 SQSDAQ. This CDR3 spans 14 amino acids. CDR3 region: CASSSRQGGEKLFF. CDR3 coding DNA: TGTGCCAGCAGCTCCCGACAGGGAGGGGAAAAACTGTTTTTT.

A remark on this clonotype: One end of the junction is discordant with germline, which a read error may explain. The rearrangement uses TRBV5-1 and TRBJ2-5, with unresolved D. Per germline, CDR1 SGHRS and CDR2 YFSETQ. CDR3 length equals 16 residues. The CDR3 nucleotides read TGCTCCAGCAGCTTGGCTTCTGACATTTCCCAAGATACCCAGTACTTC. It is translated as CSSSLASDISQDTQYF.

The rearrangement links TRBV19 to TRBJ1-5; 10 bases are shared with TRBD1. CDR3 length: 19 amino acids. V trimming: 7 bases; J trimming: 6 bases; junction bases outside the gene matches: 21. CDR1 and CDR2 from the germline V gene are LNHDA and SQIVND (reference sequence). The CDR3 DNA sequence: TGTGCCAGTATTTCAATATATACCGGGACAGGGGAAGACACTCAGCCCCAGCATTTT. Protein sequence: CASISIYTGTGEDTQPQHF.

This clonotype was picked up a small number of times. The chain carries TRBV7-2 and TRBJ2-1; 7 positions match TRBD2. The V gene end was trimmed by 5 bases and the J gene end by 9 bases; junction bases not matched to a gene: 10. The CDR3 is 14 residues long. The germline V gene encodes CDR1 SGHTA and CDR2 FQGNSA. This CDR3 is CASSLGDYPSEQFF. Written as DNA, the CDR3 is TGTGCCAGCAGCCTGGGGGACTATCCAAGTGAGCAGTTCTTC.

This clonotype has just one count. Sequence at one end of the junction differs from germline and may be a read error. The V gene is TRBV7-2, the J gene TRBJ1-1, with D possibly being TRBD1 (5 bases). This CDR3 region has 16 residues. In germline, CDR1 is SGHTA, CDR2 FQGNSA. CDR3 sequence (DNA): TGTGCCAGCAGCTTAGATTCTAGGGGCTCGAACACGGAAGATTTATTT. It is translated as CASSLDSRGSNTEDLF.

As to this clonotype: Germline and junction disagree at one end, which may indicate a read error. The rearrangement links TRBV4-3 to TRBJ1-2; D call uncertain. Per germline, CDR1 LGHNA and CDR2 YSLEER. CDR3 size: 16 residues. CDR3 loop: CASSPGPREPLYGYHF. CDR3 in DNA: TGCGCCAGCAGCCCAGGCCCCCGGGAACCGCTATATGGCTACCACTTC.

Regarding this clonotype: The conserved phenylalanine or tryptophan normally closing the CDR3 is absent here, so this likely arose from a read error. The limits of the CDR3 on the DNA are not certain, so only TCRdb's listed CDR3 is given. The rearrangement joins TRBV11-2 to TRBJ2-1; TRBD1 reflects the table's D call only, with no check against the DNA. CDR1 is SGHAT and CDR2 is FQNNGV in the germline V gene. Inclusive of both ends, the CDR3 amounts to 16 amino acids. The chain's CDR3 is CASRLLQGSSYNEQVS.

The chain uses TRBV7-2 and TRBJ1-5; D unclear. Germline CDR1 SGHTA, CDR2 FQGNSA. This CDR3 is 13 amino acids long. V was shortened by 1 base and J by 6 bases, with 7 bases between the two germline ends. The DNA for the CDR3 is TGTGCCAGCAGCTTAGAAGGGTTTCAGCCCCAGCATTTT. It is translated as CASSLEGFQPQHF.

In regard to this clonotype: The conserved final phenylalanine or tryptophan is absent from the CDR3, which likely points to a read error. The chain uses TRBV27 and TRBJ2-7, with TRBD2 matching over 7 bases. Germline CDR1 reads MNHEY; CDR2 reads SMNVEV (reference sequence). The CDR3 runs 14 residues. The CDR3 bases are TGTGCCCGCAGTTTTAAGGCGGGAGTCAACGAGCAGTACTTA. Residues: CARSFKAGVNEQYL.

The J gene is TRBJ2-2, the V gene TRBV12-5; TRBD1 might be the D (6 bases). The CDR3 is 17 residues long. V was clipped by 2 bases and J by 0 bases, with 13 bases between them. CDR1 LGHNT and CDR2 FRNRAP come from the germline V gene. The CDR3 DNA is TGTGCTAGTGGTTTGTACTCCGGGACAACGAACACCGGGGAGCTGTTTTTT. As protein: CASGLYSGTTNTGELFF.

In its sample, this clonotype was seen many times. The chain uses TRBV7-9 and TRBJ1-1; D ambiguous. V was trimmed by 4 bases and J by 0 bases, leaving 15 bases between them. The CDR3 is 16 residues long. Germline CDR1 SEHNR, CDR2 FQNEAQ (reference sequence). This CDR3 reads CASSSPGEGLNTEAFF. The CDR3, as DNA: TGTGCCAGCAGCTCCCCAGGTGAAGGGTTGAACACTGAAGCTTTCTTT. Looking up the rest from reference TRBV7-9 and TRBJ1-1 gives the full variable domain: DTGVSQNPRHKITKRGQNVTFRCDPISEHNRLYWYRQTLGQGPEFLTYFQNEAQLEKSRLLSDRFSAERPKGSFSTLEIQRTEQGDSAMYLCASSSPGEGLNTEAFFGQGTRLTVV.

The rearrangement links TRBV7-9 to TRBJ1-1, with TRBD1 identical over 8 bases. CDR1 and CDR2 from the germline V gene are SEHNR and FQNEAQ (reference sequence). The trim removed 5 bases at V and 4 bases at J, leaving 6 bases unmatched. The CDR3 has 14 amino acids. The CDR3 protein is CASSRVGQGTEAFF. The CDR3 region has the DNA TGTGCCAGCAGCCGCGTTGGACAGGGCACTGAAGCTTTCTTT. The full variable domain, with the rest looked up from reference TRBV7-9 and TRBJ1-1, is DTGVSQNPRHKITKRGQNVTFRCDPISEHNRLYWYRQTLGQGPEFLTYFQNEAQLEKSRLLSDRFSAERPKGSFSTLEIQRTEQGDSAMYLCASSRVGQGTEAFFGQGTRLTVV.

This clonotype was counted a few times. CDR3 DNA: TGTGCCAGCTCACCGCCACTAGCCGATGAGCAGTTCTTC. Translating gives CASSPPLADEQFF. The chain has TRBV18 and TRBJ2-1, with D possibly being TRBD2 (6 bases). Between the trimmed V and J ends, which lost 3 bases and 8 bases, there was a span of 11 bases. The CDR3 runs 13 residues. Germline values: CDR1 KGHSH, CDR2 LQKENI.

In regard to this clonotype: It may be a read error: a sequence one base away is much more abundant. The V call is TRBV7-9, the J call TRBJ1-5; D call uncertain. Trimming cost V 5 bases and J 6 bases, with 14 bases left between them. This CDR3 comprises 14 residues. Germline V gene sequence: CDR1 SEHNR, CDR2 FQNEAQ (reference sequence). In DNA form, the CDR3 reads TGTGCCAGCAGCAGTCCAGGTGGCAGTCAGCCCCAGCATTTT. Translation gives CASSSPGGSQPQHF.

The V and J genes are TRBV12-3 or TRBV12-4 and TRBJ1-1, with D perhaps TRBD1 (6 bases). The CDR3 has 16 residues. V lost 5 bases, J lost 14 bases, and 30 bases lay in between. This chain's CDR3 is CASSLRVSKQGTESFF. CDR3 nucleotide sequence: TGTGCCAGCAGTCTCAGGGTTTCCAAACAGGGCACGGAATCGTTCTTT.

The chain couples TRBV11-2 to TRBJ2-3; tentatively, D is TRBD1 or TRBD2 (5 bases each). CDR1 is SGHAT, CDR2 FQNNGV, per germline. The ends were cut back, 4 bases at V and 6 bases at J, with 14 bases in the middle. The CDR3 is 14 residues long. The CDR3 here is CASSSRWGTDTQYF. The CDR3 DNA sequence: TGTGCCAGCAGCTCCCGATGGGGGACCGATACGCAGTATTTT.